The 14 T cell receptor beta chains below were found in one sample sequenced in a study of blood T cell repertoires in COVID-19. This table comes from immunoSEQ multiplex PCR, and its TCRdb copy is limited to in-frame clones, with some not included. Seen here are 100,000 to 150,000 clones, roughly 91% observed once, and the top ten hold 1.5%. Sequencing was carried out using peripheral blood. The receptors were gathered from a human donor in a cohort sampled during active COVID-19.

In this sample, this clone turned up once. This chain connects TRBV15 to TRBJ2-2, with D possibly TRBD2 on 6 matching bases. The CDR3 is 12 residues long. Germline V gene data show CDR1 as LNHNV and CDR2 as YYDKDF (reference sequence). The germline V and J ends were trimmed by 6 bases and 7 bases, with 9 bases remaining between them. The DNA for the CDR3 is TGTGCCACCAGGGAGGGGATCGGGGAGCTGTTTTTT. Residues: CATREGIGELFF.

The CDR3 loop is CASSLRTSGRDEQYF. Here the CDR3 DNA reads TGTGCCAGCAGCCTCCGGACTAGCGGGAGGGACGAGCAGTACTTC. The chain carries TRBV3-1 (or the pseudogene TRBV3-2) and TRBJ2-7; TRBD2 matches at 15 bases. Germline loops: CDR1 LGHDT, CDR2 YNNKEL (reference sequence). This CDR3 contains 15 residues. V lost 4 bases, J lost 5 bases, and 3 bases stayed unmatched.

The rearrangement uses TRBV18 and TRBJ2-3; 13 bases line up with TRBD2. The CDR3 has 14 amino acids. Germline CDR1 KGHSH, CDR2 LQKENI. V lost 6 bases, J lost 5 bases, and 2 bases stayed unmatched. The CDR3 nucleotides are TGTGCCAGCTCGGGGACTAGCGGGATAGATACGCAGTATTTT. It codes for CASSGTSGIDTQYF.

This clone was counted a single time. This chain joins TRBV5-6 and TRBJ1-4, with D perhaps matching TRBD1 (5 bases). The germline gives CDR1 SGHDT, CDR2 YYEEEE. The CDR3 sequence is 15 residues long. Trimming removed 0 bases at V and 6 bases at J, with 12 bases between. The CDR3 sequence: CASSLEGRRDEKLFF. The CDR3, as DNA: TGTGCCAGCAGCTTGGAGGGGCGACGAGATGAAAAACTGTTTTTT.

CDR3 bases: TGTGCCACCCCTGAAACTAGCGGGGGGCTAAGGGCCAAAAACATTCAGTACTTC. Translation gives CATPETSGGLRAKNIQYF. The chain uses TRBV21-1 and TRBJ2-4; TRBD2 was called by the table and not checked on the DNA. TRBV21-1 is annotated as a pseudogene. The CDR3 extends over 18 amino acids.

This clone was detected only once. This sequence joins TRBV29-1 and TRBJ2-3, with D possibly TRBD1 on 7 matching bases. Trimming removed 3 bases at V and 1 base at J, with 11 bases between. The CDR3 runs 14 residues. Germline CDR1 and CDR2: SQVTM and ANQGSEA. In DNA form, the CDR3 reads TGCAGCGTTGATGGGGGGACAGGCACAGATACGCAGTATTTT. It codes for CSVDGGTGTDTQYF.

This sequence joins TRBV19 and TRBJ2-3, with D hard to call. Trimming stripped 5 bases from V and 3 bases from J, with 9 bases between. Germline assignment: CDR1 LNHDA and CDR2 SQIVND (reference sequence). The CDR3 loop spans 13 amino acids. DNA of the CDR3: TGTGCCAGTAGTTCGGAGAGAACAGATACGCAGTATTTT. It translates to CASSSERTDTQYF.

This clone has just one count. CDR3 residues: CASGRLAGSGTDTQYF. CDR3 bases: TGCGCCAGTGGTAGACTAGCGGGAAGTGGGACAGATACGCAGTATTTT. The rearrangement uses TRBV5-1 and TRBJ2-3, with 11 bases aligning to TRBD2. Germline V CDR1 and CDR2: SGHRS, YFSETQ. The CDR3 contains 16 residues. The ends lost 8 bases at V and 3 bases at J; junction bases unmatched: 11.

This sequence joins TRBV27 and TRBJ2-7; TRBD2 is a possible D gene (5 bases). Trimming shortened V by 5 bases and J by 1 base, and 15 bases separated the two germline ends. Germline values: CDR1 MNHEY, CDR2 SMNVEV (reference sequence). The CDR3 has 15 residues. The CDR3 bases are TGTGCCAGCAGTCCCGGATGGAGGTCGTCCTACGAGCAGTACTTC. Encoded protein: CASSPGWRSSYEQYF.

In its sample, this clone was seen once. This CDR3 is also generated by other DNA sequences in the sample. For the CDR3, the DNA is TGCAGCGTTGTGATAGGGGGAACTGAAGCTTTCTTT. Translation gives CSVVIGGTEAFF. The V gene is TRBV29-1, the J gene TRBJ1-1, with D possibly TRBD1 on 6 matching bases. Per germline, CDR1 SQVTM and CDR2 ANQGSEA. V was cut by 4 bases and J by 5 bases, with 11 bases left in between. The CDR3 covers 12 residues.

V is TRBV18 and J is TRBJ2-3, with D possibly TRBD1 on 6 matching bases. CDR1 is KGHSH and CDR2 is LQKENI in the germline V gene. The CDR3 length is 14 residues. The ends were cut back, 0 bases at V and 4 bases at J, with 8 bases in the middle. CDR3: CASSPPNRADTQYF. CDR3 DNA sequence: TGTGCCAGCTCACCACCGAACAGGGCAGATACGCAGTATTTT.

CDR3 sequence: CASSYRTSGSETQYF. In DNA form, the CDR3 reads TGTGCCAGCAGCTACCGGACTAGCGGGAGTGAGACCCAGTACTTC. J is TRBJ2-5 and V is TRBV13; TRBD2 agrees at 13 bases. With 4 bases clipped from V and 5 bases from J, the junction kept 4 bases outside the gene matches. The germline gives CDR1 PRHDT, CDR2 FYEKMQ (reference sequence). CDR3 length: 15 residues.

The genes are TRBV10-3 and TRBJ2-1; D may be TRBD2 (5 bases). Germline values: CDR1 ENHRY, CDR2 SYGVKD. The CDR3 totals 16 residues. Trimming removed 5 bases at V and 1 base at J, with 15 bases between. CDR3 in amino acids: CAISHSGRSSYNEQFF. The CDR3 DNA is TGTGCCATCAGTCACAGCGGCCGATCTTCCTACAATGAGCAGTTCTTC.

CDR3 protein: CASSLGAGSNQPQHF. CDR3 in DNA: TGCGCCAGCAGCTTGGGGGCAGGCTCCAATCAGCCCCAGCATTTT. J is TRBJ1-5 and V is TRBV5-1; no clear D. The V gene lost 0 bases and the J gene lost 3 bases, with 10 bases spanning the gap. The CDR3 consists of 15 residues. Germline V gene lookup returns CDR1 SGHRS and CDR2 YFSETQ. Looking up the rest from reference TRBV5-1 and TRBJ1-5 gives the full variable domain: KAGVTQTPRYLIKTRGQQVTLSCSPISGHRSVSWYQQTPGQGLQFLFEYFSETQRNKGNFPGRFSGRQFSNSRSEMNVSTLELGDSALYLCASSLGAGSNQPQHFGDGTRLSIL.